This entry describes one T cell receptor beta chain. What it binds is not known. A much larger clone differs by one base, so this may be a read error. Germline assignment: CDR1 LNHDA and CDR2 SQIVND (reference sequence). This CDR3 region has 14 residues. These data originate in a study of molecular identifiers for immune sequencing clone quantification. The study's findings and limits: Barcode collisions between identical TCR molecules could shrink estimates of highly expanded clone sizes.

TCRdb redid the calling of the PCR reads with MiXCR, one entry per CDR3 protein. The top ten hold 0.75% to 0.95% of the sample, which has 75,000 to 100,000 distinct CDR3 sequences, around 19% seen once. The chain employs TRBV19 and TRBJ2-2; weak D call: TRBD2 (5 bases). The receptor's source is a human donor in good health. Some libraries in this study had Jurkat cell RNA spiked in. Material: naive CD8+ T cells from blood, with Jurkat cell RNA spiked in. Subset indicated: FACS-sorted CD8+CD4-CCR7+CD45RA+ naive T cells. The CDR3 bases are TGTGCCAGTAGTATGGACCTCGGCACCGGGGAGCAGTTTTTT. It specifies CASSMDLGTGEQFF.